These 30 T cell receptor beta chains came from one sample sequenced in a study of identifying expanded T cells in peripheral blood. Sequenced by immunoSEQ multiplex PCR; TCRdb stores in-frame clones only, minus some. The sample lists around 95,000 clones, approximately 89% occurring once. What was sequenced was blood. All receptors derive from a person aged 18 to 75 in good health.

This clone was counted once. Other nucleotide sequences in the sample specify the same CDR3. The CDR3, as DNA: TGCGCCAGCAGTACGTCCCGACAGGGGGAAAAACTGTTTTTT. This codes for CASSTSRQGEKLFF. The V call is TRBV5-1, the J call TRBJ1-4; 8 bases agree with TRBD1. There are 14 residues in the CDR3. CDR1 is SGHRS, CDR2 YFSETQ, per germline. Unmatched junction bases numbered 8, after V lost 5 bases and J lost 8 bases.

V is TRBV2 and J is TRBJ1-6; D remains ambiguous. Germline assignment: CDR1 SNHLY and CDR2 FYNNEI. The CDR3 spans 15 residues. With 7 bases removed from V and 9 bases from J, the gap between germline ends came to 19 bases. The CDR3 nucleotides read TGTGCCAGCACGCCAAACGGTCAAGGTGGTTCACCCCTCCACTTT. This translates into CASTPNGQGGSPLHF. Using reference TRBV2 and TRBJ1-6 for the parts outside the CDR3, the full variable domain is EPEVTQTPSHQVTQMGQEVILRCVPISNHLYFYWYRQILGQKVEFLVSFYNNEISEKSEIFDDQFSVERPDGSNFTLKIRSTKLEDSAMYFCASTPNGQGGSPLHFGNGTRLTVT.

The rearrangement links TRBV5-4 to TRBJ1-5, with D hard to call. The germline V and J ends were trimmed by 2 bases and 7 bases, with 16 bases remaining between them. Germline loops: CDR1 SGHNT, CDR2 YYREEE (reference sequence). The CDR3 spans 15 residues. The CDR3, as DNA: TGTGCCAGCAGCTTAGGAGAGGGTTCGCGACAGCCCCAGCATTTT. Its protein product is CASSLGEGSRQPQHF.

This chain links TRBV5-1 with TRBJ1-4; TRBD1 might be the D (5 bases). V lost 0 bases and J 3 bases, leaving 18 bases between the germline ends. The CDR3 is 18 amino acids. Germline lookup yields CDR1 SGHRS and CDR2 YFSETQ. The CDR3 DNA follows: TGCGCCAGCAGCTTGGGGCCCACCTTGCAGGGAGCTAATGAAAAACTGTTTTTT. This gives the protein CASSLGPTLQGANEKLFF. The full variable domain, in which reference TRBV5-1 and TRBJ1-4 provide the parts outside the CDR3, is KAGVTQTPRYLIKTRGQQVTLSCSPISGHRSVSWYQQTPGQGLQFLFEYFSETQRNKGNFPGRFSGRQFSNSRSEMNVSTLELGDSALYLCASSLGPTLQGANEKLFFGSGTQLSVL.

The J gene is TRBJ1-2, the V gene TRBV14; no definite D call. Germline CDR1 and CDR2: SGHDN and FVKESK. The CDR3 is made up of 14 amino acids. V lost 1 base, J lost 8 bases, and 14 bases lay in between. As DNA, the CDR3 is TGTGCCAGCAGCCAAGGGAGGCCCCTAAGCGGCTACACCTTC. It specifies CASSQGRPLSGYTF. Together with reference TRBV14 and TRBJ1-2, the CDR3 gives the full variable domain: EAGVTQFPSHSVIEKGQTVTLRCDPISGHDNLYWYRRVMGKEIKFLLHFVKESKQDESGMPNNRFLAERTGGTYSTLKVQPAELEDSGVYFCASSQGRPLSGYTFGSGTRLTVV.

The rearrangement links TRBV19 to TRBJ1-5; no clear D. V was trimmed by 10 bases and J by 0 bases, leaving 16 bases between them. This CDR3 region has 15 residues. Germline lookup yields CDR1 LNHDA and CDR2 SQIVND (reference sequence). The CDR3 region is CATRVEGYSNQPQHF. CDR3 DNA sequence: TGTGCCACCCGAGTGGAGGGATATAGCAATCAGCCCCAGCATTTT.

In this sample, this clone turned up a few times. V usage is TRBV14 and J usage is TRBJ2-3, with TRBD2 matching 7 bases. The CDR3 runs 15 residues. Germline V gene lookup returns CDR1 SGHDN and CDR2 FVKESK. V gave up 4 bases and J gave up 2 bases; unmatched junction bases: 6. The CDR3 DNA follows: TGTGCCAGCAGCCGGCAGCTAGCGGCCACAGATACGCAGTATTTT. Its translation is CASSRQLAATDTQYF.

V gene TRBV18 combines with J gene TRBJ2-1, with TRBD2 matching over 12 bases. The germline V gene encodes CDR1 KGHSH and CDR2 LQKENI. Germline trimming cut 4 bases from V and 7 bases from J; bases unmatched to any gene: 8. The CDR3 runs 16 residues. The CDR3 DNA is TGTGCCAGCTCACAGGGGCTAGCGGGAGGGCCAAATGAGCAGTTCTTC. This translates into CASSQGLAGGPNEQFF.

The CDR3 loop reads CASRRGARIVHNEQFF. CDR3 bases: TGTGCCAGCAGGCGGGGGGCGCGCATTGTCCACAATGAGCAGTTCTTC. The V and J genes are TRBV5-8 and TRBJ2-1; TRBD2 agrees at 8 bases. Per germline, CDR1 SGHTS and CDR2 YDEGEE. The CDR3 has 16 amino acids. The junction had 12 bases not matched to a gene; V was cut back by 5 bases and J by 5 bases.

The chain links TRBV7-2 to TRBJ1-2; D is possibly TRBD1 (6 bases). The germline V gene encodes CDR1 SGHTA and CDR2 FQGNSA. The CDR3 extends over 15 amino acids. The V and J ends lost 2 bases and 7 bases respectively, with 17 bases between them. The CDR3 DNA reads TGTGCCAGCAGCTTAAACGCAGGGGAGGCGGGTGGCTACACCTTC. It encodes CASSLNAGEAGGYTF.

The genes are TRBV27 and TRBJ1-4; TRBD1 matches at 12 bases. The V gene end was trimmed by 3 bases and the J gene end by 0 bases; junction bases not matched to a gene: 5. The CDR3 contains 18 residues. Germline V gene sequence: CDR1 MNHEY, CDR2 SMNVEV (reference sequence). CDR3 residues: CASSFQRDRGPTNEKLFF. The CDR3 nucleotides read TGTGCCAGCAGTTTTCAGAGGGACAGGGGGCCAACTAATGAAAAACTGTTTTTT.

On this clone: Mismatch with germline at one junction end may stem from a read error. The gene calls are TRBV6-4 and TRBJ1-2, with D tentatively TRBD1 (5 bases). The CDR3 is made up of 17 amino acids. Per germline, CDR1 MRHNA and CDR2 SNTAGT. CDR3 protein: CASSNSQAGDSNYGYTF. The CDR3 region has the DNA TGTGCCAGCAGTAACTCCCAGGCGGGGGATTCTAACTATGGCTACACCTTC.

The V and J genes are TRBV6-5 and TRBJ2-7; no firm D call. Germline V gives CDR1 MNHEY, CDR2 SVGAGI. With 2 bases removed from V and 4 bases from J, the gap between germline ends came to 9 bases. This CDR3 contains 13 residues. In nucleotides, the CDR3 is TGTGCCAGCAGTTACGACGCGACTTACGAGCAGTACTTC. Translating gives CASSYDATYEQYF.

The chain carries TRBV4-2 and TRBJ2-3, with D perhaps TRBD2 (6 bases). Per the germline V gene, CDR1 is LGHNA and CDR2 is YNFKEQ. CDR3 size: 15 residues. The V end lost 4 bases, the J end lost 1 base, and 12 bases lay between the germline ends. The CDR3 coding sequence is TGTGCCAGCAGCCCTGAGGTAGCGGGCACAGATACGCAGTATTTT. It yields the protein CASSPEVAGTDTQYF.

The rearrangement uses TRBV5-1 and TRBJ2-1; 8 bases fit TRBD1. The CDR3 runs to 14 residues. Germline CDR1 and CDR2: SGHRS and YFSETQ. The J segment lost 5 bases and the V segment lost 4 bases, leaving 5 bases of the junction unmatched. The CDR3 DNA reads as TGCGCCAGCAGCCGCGGGACAGGTAACAATGAGCAGTTCTTC. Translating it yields CASSRGTGNNEQFF.

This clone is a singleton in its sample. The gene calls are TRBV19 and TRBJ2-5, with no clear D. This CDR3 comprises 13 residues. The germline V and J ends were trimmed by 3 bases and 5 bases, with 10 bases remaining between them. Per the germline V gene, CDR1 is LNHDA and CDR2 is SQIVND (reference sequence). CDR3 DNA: TGTGCCAGTAGTATCGGGCTTAGGGAGACCCAGTACTTC. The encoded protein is CASSIGLRETQYF.

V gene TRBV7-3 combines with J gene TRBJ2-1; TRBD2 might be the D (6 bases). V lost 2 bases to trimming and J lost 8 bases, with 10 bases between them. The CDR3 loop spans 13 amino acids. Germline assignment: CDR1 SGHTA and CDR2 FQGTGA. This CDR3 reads CASSLPGEDEQFF. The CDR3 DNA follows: TGTGCCAGCAGCTTACCCGGGGAGGATGAGCAGTTCTTC.

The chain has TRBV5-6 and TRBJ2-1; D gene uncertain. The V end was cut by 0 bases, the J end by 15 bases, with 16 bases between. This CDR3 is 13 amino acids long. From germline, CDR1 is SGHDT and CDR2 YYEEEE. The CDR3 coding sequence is TGTGCCAGCAGCTTGGAAGAGACCGGAACCCGGTTCTTC. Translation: CASSLEETGTRFF.

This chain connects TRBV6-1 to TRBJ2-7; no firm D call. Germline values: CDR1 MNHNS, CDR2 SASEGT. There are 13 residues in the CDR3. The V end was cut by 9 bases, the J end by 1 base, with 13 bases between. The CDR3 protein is CASLTLVSYEQYF. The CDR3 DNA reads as TGTGCCAGTCTCACCCTTGTTTCCTACGAGCAGTACTTC.

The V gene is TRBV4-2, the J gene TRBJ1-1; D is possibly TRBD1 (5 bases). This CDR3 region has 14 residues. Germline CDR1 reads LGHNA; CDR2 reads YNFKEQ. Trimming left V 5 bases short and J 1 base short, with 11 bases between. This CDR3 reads CASSLAGGNTEAFF. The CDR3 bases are TGTGCCAGCAGCTTGGCCGGGGGGAACACTGAAGCTTTCTTT.

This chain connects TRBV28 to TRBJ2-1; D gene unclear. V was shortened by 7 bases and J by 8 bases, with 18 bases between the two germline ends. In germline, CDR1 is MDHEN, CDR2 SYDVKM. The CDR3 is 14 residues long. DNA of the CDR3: TGTGCCAGCACCCCCTCTGATTTACGGTATGAGCAGTTCTTC. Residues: CASTPSDLRYEQFF.

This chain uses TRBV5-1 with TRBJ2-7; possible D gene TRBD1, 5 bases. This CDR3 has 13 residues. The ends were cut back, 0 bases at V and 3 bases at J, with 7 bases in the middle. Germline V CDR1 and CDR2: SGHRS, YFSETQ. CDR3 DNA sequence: TGCGCCAGCAGCTTGGGACAGAGCTACGAGCAGTACTTC. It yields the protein CASSLGQSYEQYF.

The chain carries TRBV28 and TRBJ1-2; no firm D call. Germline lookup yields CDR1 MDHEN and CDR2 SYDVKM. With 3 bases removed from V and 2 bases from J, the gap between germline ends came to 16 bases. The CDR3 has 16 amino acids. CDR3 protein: CASSFSLGEGNYGYTF. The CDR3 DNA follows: TGTGCCAGCAGTTTCTCTCTCGGGGAGGGCAACTATGGCTACACCTTC.

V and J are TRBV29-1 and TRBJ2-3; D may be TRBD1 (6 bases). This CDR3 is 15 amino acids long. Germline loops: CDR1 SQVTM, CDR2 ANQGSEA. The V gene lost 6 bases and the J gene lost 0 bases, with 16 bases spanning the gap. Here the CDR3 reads CSVAGQPGSTDTQYF. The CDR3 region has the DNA TGCAGCGTCGCAGGACAGCCAGGCAGCACAGATACGCAGTATTTT.

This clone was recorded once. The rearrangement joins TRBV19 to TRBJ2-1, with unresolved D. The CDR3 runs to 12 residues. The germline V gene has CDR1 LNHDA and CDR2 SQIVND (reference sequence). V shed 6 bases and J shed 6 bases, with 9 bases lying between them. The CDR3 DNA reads TGTGCCAGTAGCACAACGATCAATGAGCAGTTCTTC. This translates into CASSTTINEQFF.

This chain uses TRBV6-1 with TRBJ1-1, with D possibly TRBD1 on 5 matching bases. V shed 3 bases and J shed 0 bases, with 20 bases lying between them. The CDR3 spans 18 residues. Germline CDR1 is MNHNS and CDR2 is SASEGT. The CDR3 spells CASSDPTPGTVMNTEAFF. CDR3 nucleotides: TGTGCCAGCAGTGACCCTACCCCCGGGACGGTAATGAACACTGAAGCTTTCTTT.

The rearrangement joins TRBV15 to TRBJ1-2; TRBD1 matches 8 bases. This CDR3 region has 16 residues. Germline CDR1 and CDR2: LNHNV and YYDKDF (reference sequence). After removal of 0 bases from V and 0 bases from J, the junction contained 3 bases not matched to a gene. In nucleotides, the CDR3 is TGTGCCACCAGCAGAGACAGGGGGCCCTCTAACTATGGCTACACCTTC. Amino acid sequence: CATSRDRGPSNYGYTF.

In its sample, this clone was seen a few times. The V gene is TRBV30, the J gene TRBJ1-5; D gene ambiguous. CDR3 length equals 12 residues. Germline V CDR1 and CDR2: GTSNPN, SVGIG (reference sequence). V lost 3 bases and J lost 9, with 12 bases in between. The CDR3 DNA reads TGTGCCTGGAGCAGTCCCCCGGGGCCCCAGCATTTT. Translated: CAWSSPPGPQHF.

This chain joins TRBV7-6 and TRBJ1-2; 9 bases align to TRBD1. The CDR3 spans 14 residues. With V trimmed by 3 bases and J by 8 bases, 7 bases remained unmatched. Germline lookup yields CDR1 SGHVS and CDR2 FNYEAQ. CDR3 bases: TGTGCCAGCAGCTTTGTCTCCACAGGGGGCGGCTACACCTTC. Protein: CASSFVSTGGGYTF.

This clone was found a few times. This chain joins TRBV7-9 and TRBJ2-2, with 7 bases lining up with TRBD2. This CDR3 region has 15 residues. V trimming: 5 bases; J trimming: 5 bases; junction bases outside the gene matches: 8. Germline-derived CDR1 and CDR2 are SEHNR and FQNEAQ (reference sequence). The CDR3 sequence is CASSPRGVETGELFF. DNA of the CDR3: TGTGCCAGCAGCCCTCGGGGGGTCGAAACCGGGGAGCTGTTTTTT.